The 11 T cell receptor beta chains presented below share a single source sample, sequenced in a study of T cell repertoires in aging, cancer and after chemotherapy. Peripheral blood genomic DNA, not sorted cells or RNA, was the template. A mixed TRB-A/B primer pool amplified rearranged TRB by multiplex touch-down PCR. Using its own MiXCR run on the multiplex PCR reads, TCRdb lists one record per CDR3 protein. The sample contains about 4,600 distinct CDR3 sequences, 21% of which appear only once. Sequencing was performed on blood. The receptors stem from a human donor with a blood cancer.

This clonotype was recorded once. DNA of the CDR3: TGTGCCACCAGCCAGGGACAGGGGGTGTGGGAGCAGTACTTC. Protein product: CATSQGQGVWEQYF. The rearrangement uses TRBV15 and TRBJ2-7, with 11 positions matching TRBD1. Germline V CDR1 and CDR2: LNHNV, YYDKDF (reference sequence). V dropped 5 bases and J dropped 7; count of bases not matched to a gene: 7. The CDR3 contains 14 residues.

By share, this clonotype ranks as medium-sized. The chain joins TRBV10-3 to TRBJ2-2; 12 positions agree with TRBD2. Germline V lookup: CDR1 ENHRY, CDR2 SYGVKD. The CDR3 runs to 20 residues. After removal of 6 bases from V and 4 bases from J, the junction contained 18 bases not matched to a gene. The CDR3 spells CAIRGSSGLAGGRSTGELFF. CDR3 in DNA: TGTGCCATCAGAGGGTCGAGTGGCCTAGCGGGGGGGCGAAGCACCGGGGAGCTGTTTTTT.

By share of the sample, this clonotype is medium-sized (0.01 to 0.1%). V usage is TRBV7-6 and J usage is TRBJ2-7, with D possibly being TRBD2 (6 bases). The V gene lost 1 base and the J gene lost 3 bases, with 10 bases spanning the gap. Germline V gene data show CDR1 as SGHVS and CDR2 as FNYEAQ. The CDR3 totals 14 residues. The CDR3 coding sequence is TGTGCCAGCAGCTTAGGGAGGGCTGGCTACGAGCAGTACTTC. It is translated as CASSLGRAGYEQYF.

By sample share, this clonotype is large (0.1 to 1%). The rearrangement links TRBV6-5 to TRBJ2-2; 9 bases align to TRBD1. V lost 5 bases to trimming and J lost 6 bases; unmatched junction nucleotides: 1. Germline CDR1 reads MNHEY; CDR2 reads SVGAGI. The CDR3 totals 13 residues. The CDR3 reads CASSRQGAGELFF. The CDR3 DNA sequence: TGTGCCAGCAGTCGACAGGGGGCCGGGGAGCTGTTTTTT.

V is TRBV5-4 and J is TRBJ2-7; the D gene is possibly TRBD2 (5 bases). CDR3 length: 15 amino acids. The germline gives CDR1 SGHNT, CDR2 YYREEE (reference sequence). Trimming shortened V by 0 bases and J by 0 bases, and 10 bases separated the two germline ends. The CDR3 nucleotides are TGTGCCAGCAGCTTGGGGACTCTCAGCTCCTACGAGCAGTACTTC. Protein sequence: CASSLGTLSSYEQYF.

This clonotype is categorized as medium-sized. The genes are TRBV11-1 and TRBJ2-3; D could derive from TRBD1 or TRBD2 (5 bases each). This CDR3 is built from 15 residues. The germline V gene encodes CDR1 SGHAT and CDR2 FQDESV (reference sequence). Trimming took off 4 bases at V and 3 bases at J, with 14 bases between the two ends. The CDR3 bases are TGTGCCAGCAGCTCCCGGGGCAGCCAGACAGATACGCAGTATTTT. Its translation is CASSSRGSQTDTQYF.

About this clonotype: With a much larger clone just one base away, this may be a read error. The chain uses TRBV5-6 and TRBJ1-2, with unresolved D. Germline V gene sequence: CDR1 SGHDT, CDR2 YYEEEE. The CDR3 totals 13 residues. The CDR3 DNA reads as TGTACCAGCAGCTTGGTCGAGGAGGGCGTCTACACCTTC. It is translated as CTSSLVEEGVYTF.

This clonotype ranks as medium-sized. The chain has TRBV19 and TRBJ1-6; D is unclear. The CDR3 runs 15 residues. V was clipped by 0 bases and J by 6 bases, with 9 bases between them. Per germline, CDR1 LNHDA and CDR2 SQIVND (reference sequence). CDR3 sequence reads: CASSIDPDLNSPLHF. The CDR3 DNA is TGTGCCAGTAGTATAGATCCTGACCTTAATTCACCCCTCCACTTT. The full variable domain, with the rest looked up from reference TRBV19 and TRBJ1-6, is DGGITQSPKYLFRKEGQNVTLSCEQNLNHDAMYWYRQDPGQGLRLIYYSQIVNDFQKGDIAEGYSVSREKKESFPLTVTSAQKNPTAFYLCASSIDPDLNSPLHFGNGTRLTVT.

Details on this clonotype: Germline and junction disagree at one end, which may indicate a read error. The chain recombines TRBV6-1 with TRBJ2-4; 9 bases line up with TRBD2. Germline loops: CDR1 MNHNS, CDR2 SASEGT. This CDR3 contains 15 residues. As DNA, the CDR3 is TGCGCCAGCAGTGAAACGCGGGGGGGCCTAAACATTCAGTACTTC. Its protein product is CASSETRGGLNIQYF.

With respect to this clonotype: Sequence at one end of the junction differs from germline and may be a read error. The chain recombines TRBV5-6 with TRBJ1-6; D remains unclear. The CDR3 contains 18 residues. CDR1 is SGHDT, CDR2 YYEEEE, per germline. DNA for the CDR3: TGCGCCAGCAGCCGAGATAGCCCGGATCCGTCCTATAATTCACCCCTCCACTTT. Protein: CASSRDSPDPSYNSPLHF.

In its sample, this clonotype is medium-sized (0.01 to 0.1%). The V call is TRBV19, the J call TRBJ2-6; tentatively, D is TRBD1 (6 bases). This CDR3 is 16 amino acids long. The germline V gene has CDR1 LNHDA and CDR2 SQIVND (reference sequence). Trimming removed 4 bases from V and 0 bases from J, with 10 bases in between. The CDR3 spells CASSTLGGSGANVLTF. The DNA of the CDR3 is TGTGCCAGTAGTACCTTAGGGGGCTCTGGGGCCAACGTCCTGACTTTC.